Each of the 17 T cell receptor beta chains below was sequenced from the same sample in a study of prognosis after radiotherapy for stage I lung cancer. From genomic DNA, TCR beta CDR3 was amplified by two-round multiplex PCR. Primers were specific to each TRBV and TRBJ gene in first-round PCR. MiXCR, applied by TCRdb to the multiplex PCR reads, yields one record per CDR3 protein. The sample records 15,000 to 20,000 distinct CDR3 sequences, 40% to 55% being singletons. The sample in question was PBMCs, obtained before or after stereotactic body radiation therapy (not recorded which). The receptor set was obtained from a donor of 50 years or more with non-small cell lung cancer.

This clonotype was seen many times. The chain couples TRBV20-1 to TRBJ2-7, with 10 bases lining up with TRBD1. The germline V gene encodes CDR1 DFQATT and CDR2 SNEGSKA (reference sequence). There are 14 residues in the CDR3. V lost 1 base, J lost 6 bases, and 6 bases stayed unmatched. CDR3 region: CSARAGQGIFEQYF. The CDR3 nucleotides read TGCAGTGCTAGAGCGGGACAGGGGATTTTCGAGCAGTACTTC.

This clonotype was picked up a small number of times. This chain uses TRBV12-3 or TRBV12-4 with TRBJ2-7; D unclear. The CDR3 consists of 13 residues. V was cut by 4 bases and J by 0 bases, with 7 bases left in between. The CDR3 is CASSSHSSYEQYF. CDR3 coding DNA: TGTGCCAGCAGTTCTCACAGCTCCTACGAGCAGTACTTC.

As regards this clonotype: One junction end disagrees with the germline gene, perhaps due to a read error. This chain uses TRBV28 with TRBJ2-7, with a possible D match to TRBD2 (5 bases). The CDR3 loop spans 13 amino acids. Looked up from germline, CDR1 is MDHEN and CDR2 is SYDVKM. In DNA, the CDR3 is TGTGCCAGCAGAGGTCACGGTGACTACAAGCAGTACTTC. Amino acid sequence: CASRGHGDYKQYF.

As concerns this clonotype: The likely explanation is a read error, given a far larger clone one base away. The genes are TRBV6-4 and TRBJ2-1; 8 bases fit TRBD1. This CDR3 region has 15 residues. V lost 7 bases to trimming and J lost 7 bases; unmatched junction nucleotides: 12. Germline-derived CDR1 and CDR2 are MRHNA and SNTAGT. This CDR3 is CASKLSSDRGNEQFF. In DNA form, the CDR3 reads TGTGCCAGCAAACTCTCCAGTGACAGGGGTAATGAGCAGTTCTTC.

This clonotype appeared many times. The chain couples TRBV15 to TRBJ2-7; D assignment may be TRBD1 or TRBD2 (5 bases each). Germline-derived CDR1 and CDR2 are LNHNV and YYDKDF (reference sequence). Trimming cost V 0 bases and J 5 bases, with 11 bases left between them. The CDR3 consists of 14 residues. The CDR3 nucleotides read TGTGCCACCAGCAGAGAGGGGGATTTGGACGAGCAGTACTTC. Protein: CATSREGDLDEQYF.

This clonotype was detected ten times or more. CDR3 sequence reads: CASSRTGTGTEAFF. The CDR3 bases are TGTGCCAGCAGTCGAACCGGGACAGGGACTGAAGCTTTCTTT. The chain employs TRBV3-1 and TRBJ1-1; 9 bases map to TRBD1. After removal of 6 bases from V and 5 bases from J, the junction contained 7 bases not matched to a gene. Per germline, CDR1 LGHDT and CDR2 YNNKEL (reference sequence). The CDR3 totals 14 residues.

This clonotype was recorded at least ten times. This chain connects TRBV7-3 to TRBJ1-1, with no clear D. Germline-derived CDR1 and CDR2 are SGHTA and FQGTGA. CDR3 length: 15 amino acids. V shed 0 bases and J shed 2 bases, with 10 bases lying between them. The CDR3 region is CASSLTTVPNTEAFF. CDR3 nucleotide sequence: TGTGCCAGCAGCTTAACAACGGTCCCAAACACTGAAGCTTTCTTT.

The chain joins TRBV30 to TRBJ1-2; D is possibly TRBD1 (5 bases). Germline V gives CDR1 GTSNPN, CDR2 SVGIG (reference sequence). V lost 6 bases and J lost 6, with 14 bases in between. CDR3 length: 12 amino acids. CDR3 nucleotide sequence: TGTGCCTGCCGTATGCCGGGACATGGCTACACCTTC. It specifies CACRMPGHGYTF.

The gene calls are TRBV20-1 and TRBJ1-3; D unclear. The CDR3 is made up of 14 amino acids. V lost 5 bases to trimming and J lost 2 bases, with 13 bases between them. CDR1 DFQATT and CDR2 SNEGSKA come from the germline V gene (reference sequence). The CDR3 region is CSASRPITGNTIYF. The CDR3 bases are TGCAGTGCTTCAAGACCGATAACTGGAAACACCATATATTTT.

V is TRBV19 and J is TRBJ2-2, with 7 bases identical to TRBD1. The CDR3 contains 14 residues. V was clipped by 7 bases and J by 15 bases; unmatched bases: 17. CDR1 and CDR2 from the germline V gene are LNHDA and SQIVND (reference sequence). CDR3 coding DNA: TGTGCCAGTAACCCCGCAGGGGGATACGGAGAGATGTTTTTT. This encodes CASNPAGGYGEMFF.

This clonotype ranks as medium-sized. The rearrangement uses TRBV6-1 and TRBJ1-6, with 8 bases matching TRBD1. The CDR3 sequence is 16 residues long. Germline V gene sequence: CDR1 MNHNS, CDR2 SASEGT. V shed 7 bases, J shed 11 bases, and the junction held 16 bases outside the gene matches. The CDR3 region is CASMLDRGVPGAPLHF. CDR3 DNA sequence: TGTGCCAGCATGCTAGACAGGGGAGTCCCCGGGGCACCCCTCCACTTT.

This chain connects TRBV2 to TRBJ1-3; 10 nucleotides match TRBD1. Germline V gives CDR1 SNHLY, CDR2 FYNNEI. V was clipped by 6 bases and J by 0 bases; unmatched bases: 8. The CDR3 is made up of 17 amino acids. In DNA form, the CDR3 reads TGTGCCAGCAGCCCAAAGGACAGGGGGATCTCTGGAAACACCATATATTTT. This codes for CASSPKDRGISGNTIYF.

The chain carries TRBV7-9 and TRBJ1-4; D unclear. This CDR3 is built from 15 residues. Looked up from germline, CDR1 is SEHNR and CDR2 is FQNEAQ (reference sequence). V lost 5 bases and J 4 bases, leaving 14 bases between the germline ends. CDR3 bases: TGTGCCAGCAGCCCATCCGGCAGCCTTAATGAAAAACTGTTTTTT. It codes for CASSPSGSLNEKLFF. The whole variable domain, filled in from reference TRBV7-9 and TRBJ1-4, reads DTGVSQNPRHKITKRGQNVTFRCDPISEHNRLYWYRQTLGQGPEFLTYFQNEAQLEKSRLLSDRFSAERPKGSFSTLEIQRTEQGDSAMYLCASSPSGSLNEKLFFGSGTQLSVL.

The rearrangement uses TRBV12-3 or TRBV12-4 and TRBJ1-2, with a possible D match to TRBD1 (6 bases). The CDR3 sequence is 15 residues long. V lost 5 bases and J lost 6, with 19 bases in between. In nucleotides, the CDR3 is TGTGCCAGCAGTCCTGGGGGCCGCAACGTAGATGGCTACACCTTC. Its protein is CASSPGGRNVDGYTF.

This clonotype was seen repeatedly, ten times or more. The V call is TRBV25-1, the J call TRBJ2-2; D call uncertain. Per germline, CDR1 MGHDK and CDR2 SYGVNS. V was pared by 6 bases and J by 1 base, with 12 bases between. The CDR3 loop spans 15 amino acids. This chain's CDR3 is CASRSLNKNTGELFF. The CDR3 region has the DNA TGTGCCAGCAGAAGCTTGAACAAGAACACCGGGGAGCTGTTTTTT.

About this clonotype: One base separates it from a far larger clone, so it is likely a read error. The chain carries TRBV6-4 and TRBJ2-1; TRBD2 agrees at 13 bases. V dropped 10 bases and J dropped 2; count of bases not matched to a gene: 11. This CDR3 has 17 residues. Germline V gives CDR1 MRHNA, CDR2 SNTAGT. The CDR3: CATYKWGLAGTYNEQFF. DNA for the CDR3: TGTGCCACCTACAAGTGGGGACTAGCGGGGACCTACAATGAGCAGTTCTTC.

This clonotype is termed medium-sized. The rearrangement uses TRBV6-2 or TRBV6-3 and TRBJ2-7; D not certain. The CDR3 has 14 amino acids. The germline V gene has CDR1 MNHEY and CDR2 SVGEGT. V was trimmed by 2 bases and J by 1 base, leaving 9 bases between them. CDR3 amino acids: CASSYPAGSYEQYF. CDR3 coding DNA: TGTGCCAGCAGTTACCCGGCAGGTTCCTACGAGCAGTACTTC.